A selection of T cell receptor beta chains follows, all from one sample in a study of spatial heterogeneity in lung cancer. One entry per CDR3 protein results from TCRdb running MiXCR on the 5' RACE reads. The sample gives tens of thousands of distinct CDR3 sequences, about 20% of which show up once; approximately 5.6% is in the top ten. The source material was PBMCs, sampled at surgery. Source of these receptors: a male donor with early-stage non-small cell lung cancer. Each CDR3 is given with its conserved first and last residue. The order of the fields is CDR3 protein, CDR3 DNA, V gene, J gene, clone size, D gene. A D gene is named only where the DNA matches it firmly. The size field is filled for only some rows; it gives once, few, many or a size class.

CASSFDREAGYTF,TGTGCCAGCAGTTTTGACAGGGAGGCTGGCTACACCTTC,TRBV6-1,TRBJ1-2,many,TRBD1
CASSRERETQYF,TGTGCCAGCAGCCGGGAGAGGGAGACCCAGTACTTC,TRBV7-8,TRBJ2-5,-,-
CASSLRPASGRDTQYF,TGTGCCAGCAGTCTCCGTCCGGCTAGCGGGAGGGATACGCAGTATTTT,TRBV11-2,TRBJ2-3,few,TRBD2
CASSVAPQETQYF,TGTGCCAGCAGCGTAGCCCCTCAAGAGACCCAGTACTTC,TRBV9,TRBJ2-5,few,-
CASSVGTGNSYEQYF,TGTGCCAGCAGCGTGGGGACAGGGAACTCCTACGAGCAGTACTTC,TRBV9,TRBJ2-7,-,TRBD1
CASSFVGQQETQYF,TGTGCCAGCAGTTTTGTCGGGCAGCAAGAGACCCAGTACTTC,TRBV28,TRBJ2-5,many,-
CATSDRTGGSYGYTF,TGTGCCACCAGTGACCGTACAGGGGGCTCGTATGGCTACACCTTC,TRBV24-1,TRBJ1-2,-,TRBD1
CASSRRENTEAFF,TGTGCCAGCAGCCGCAGGGAGAACACTGAAGCTTTCTTT,TRBV11-2,TRBJ1-1,many,-
CASTENYNEQFF,TGTGCCAGCACCGAAAACTACAATGAGCAGTTCTTC,TRBV5-6,TRBJ2-1,-,-
CASSQQGTQETQYF,TGTGCCAGCAGCCAACAGGGGACCCAAGAGACCCAGTACTTC,TRBV28,TRBJ2-5,few,TRBD1
CASSPDVSSHEQYF,TGTGCCAGCAGCCCGGACGTTTCCTCCCACGAGCAGTACTTC,TRBV7-9,TRBJ2-7,-,-
CASSIRGTRPAFF,TGTGCCAGCAGCATCAGGGGGACCAGGCCAGCTTTCTTT,TRBV6-2/TRBV6-3,TRBJ1-1,-,TRBD1
CASSPPGLDNEQFF,TGTGCCAGCAGCCCCCCGGGACTTGACAATGAGCAGTTCTTC,TRBV7-3,TRBJ2-1,-,-
CASSSWGAGTDTQYF,TGTGCCAGCAGTTCTTGGGGAGCGGGCACAGATACGCAGTATTTT,TRBV12-3/TRBV12-4,TRBJ2-3,-,-
CASSPLAGGEETQYF,TGTGCCAGCTCCCCCCTAGCGGGAGGCGAGGAGACCCAGTACTTC,TRBV18,TRBJ2-5,few,TRBD2
CASSLLGGQADNSPLHF,TGTGCCAGCAGCCTACTCGGGGGACAGGCTGATAATTCACCCCTCCACTTT,TRBV28,TRBJ1-6,many,TRBD1
CASSLFSEGELFF,TGTGCCAGCAGCTTATTTTCCGAGGGGGAGCTGTTTTTT,TRBV5-4,TRBJ2-2,few,-
CASSGADTQYF,TGTGCCAGCAGCGGGGCGGATACGCAGTATTTT,TRBV7-2,TRBJ2-3,-,-
CAGSRPQNTEAFF,TGTGCCGGCAGCCGACCCCAGAACACTGAAGCTTTCTTT,TRBV12-3/TRBV12-4,TRBJ1-1,-,-
CASSLGRQPQHF,TGTGCCAGCAGCTTGGGGAGGCAGCCCCAGCATTTT,TRBV7-9,TRBJ1-5,-,-
CASRPANEQFF,TGCGCCAGCAGGCCGGCCAATGAGCAGTTCTTC,TRBV10-2,TRBJ2-1,few,-
CASTTYRDTSNYGYTF,TGTGCCAGCACTACCTACCGGGACACCTCTAACTATGGCTACACCTTC,TRBV12-3/TRBV12-4,TRBJ1-2,few,-
CASSSGLAYEQYF,TGTGCCAGCAGCTCGGGACTAGCGTACGAGCAGTACTTC,TRBV7-2,TRBJ2-7,-,TRBD2
CASSAPGTHANTGELFF,TGTGCCAGCAGTGCCCCCGGGACGCACGCGAACACCGGGGAGCTGTTTTTT,TRBV28,TRBJ2-2,-,-
CASSLLRTSGVNEQFF,TGTGCCAGCAGCCTATTACGGACTAGCGGGGTAAATGAGCAGTTCTTC,TRBV3-1,TRBJ2-1,-,TRBD2
CASSLGTDSVGEKLFF,TGTGCCAGCTCACTAGGGACGGACAGCGTCGGTGAAAAACTGTTTTTT,TRBV18,TRBJ1-4,-,-
CASSSSGASNQPQHF,TGTGCCAGCAGCTCGTCGGGGGCTAGCAATCAGCCCCAGCATTTT,TRBV7-2,TRBJ1-5,-,-
CASSDGGYDEQYF,TGTGCCAGCAGTGACGGGGGGTACGACGAGCAGTACTTC,TRBV2,TRBJ2-7,-,TRBD2
CSARQGDDYGYTF,TGCAGTGCCAGACAGGGAGACGACTATGGCTACACCTTC,TRBV20-1,TRBJ1-2,-,TRBD1
CASSSPGGGSGSSTDTQYF,TGTGCCAGCAGCTCCCCCGGGGGGGGGAGCGGGAGTTCTACAGATACGCAGTATTTT,TRBV7-9,TRBJ2-3,few,TRBD2
CASSYRLAGGLKFF,TGTGCCAGCAGTTACCGCCTAGCGGGGGGGCTGAAGTTCTTC,TRBV6-5,TRBJ2-1,few,TRBD2
CSGVVNYGYTF,TGCAGCGGGGTGGTCAACTATGGCTACACCTTC,TRBV29-1,TRBJ1-2,-,-
CASRTEPISYEQYF,TGTGCCAGCCGGACAGAACCGATTTCCTACGAGCAGTACTTC,TRBV2,TRBJ2-7,-,-
CASRPEAGRHNEQFF,TGTGCCAGCAGGCCTGAGGCGGGTCGTCACAATGAGCAGTTCTTC,TRBV6-6,TRBJ2-1,-,-
CASSLEGRGNTIYF,TGTGCCAGCAGCTTGGAGGGTCGCGGAAACACCATATATTTT,TRBV5-6,TRBJ1-3,few,-
CASSPLTGGQETQYF,TGTGCCAGCAGCCCTCTCACAGGGGGCCAAGAGACCCAGTACTTC,TRBV28,TRBJ2-5,-,TRBD1
CASRLSGGATDTQYF,TGTGCCAGCAGACTGAGCGGGGGGGCCACAGATACGCAGTATTTT,TRBV6-1,TRBJ2-3,few,TRBD2
CASSQQGVIYGYTF,TGTGCCAGCAGCCAACAGGGGGTTATCTATGGCTACACCTTC,TRBV7-9,TRBJ1-2,few,TRBD1
CASRETVNYGYTF,TGTGCCAGCAGGGAGACGGTTAACTATGGCTACACCTTC,TRBV6-1,TRBJ1-2,few,-
CASSLMTGKGYTF,TGTGCCAGCAGTTTGATGACAGGGAAGGGCTACACCTTC,TRBV12-3/TRBV12-4,TRBJ1-2,few,TRBD1